This T cell receptor (beta chain) was recorded in a study of shared clonotypes between healthy human individuals. CDR1 and CDR2 (germline): SGHTA, FQGNSA. The junction had 4 bases not matched to a gene; V was cut back by 5 bases and J by 4 bases. CDR3 length: 14 residues. As to this clone: Its target is unknown.

Points from the study as a whole: Four donors showed sharing of approximately 5% of naive CD4 clonotypes. Only blood was sampled; tissue repertoires likely differ. Non-shared clonotypes displayed generation probabilities falling below those of clonotypes present in all four donors. On the whole, naive subsets had larger estimated richness than memory subsets had.

Method: immunoSEQ multiplex PCR; TCRdb's copy keeps in-frame clones and lacks some. In the table there are about 2.3 million clones, around 93% of which are singletons. This receptor was taken from a man in his late teens or twenties in good health. Some clones in this sample may be carry-over from other donors' samples. V usage is TRBV7-2 and J usage is TRBJ1-4; 7 bases agree with TRBD1. The specimen was naive CD4+ T cells from PBMCs. Described subset: CD45RA+ positively selected. CDR3 bases: TGTGCCAGCAGCCGAGGGACAGATAATGAAAAACTGTTTTTT. It specifies CASSRGTDNEKLFF.